The 26 T cell receptor beta chains given below trace back to one sample, sequenced in a study of molecular identifiers for immune sequencing clone quantification. Via MiXCR, TCRdb re-called the PCR reads, giving one row per CDR3 protein. The sample lists about 640,000 distinct CDR3 sequences; 15% to 20% were seen once. Sequenced: naive CD8+ T cells from blood, with Jurkat cell RNA spiked in. Indicated subset: FACS-sorted CD8+CD4-CCR7+CD45RA+ naive T cells. All receptors come from a human donor in good health. Some libraries in this study had Jurkat cell RNA spiked in.

Many counts were recorded for this clonotype. This chain links TRBV12-3 or TRBV12-4 with TRBJ2-3; D remains ambiguous. V was clipped by 7 bases and J by 3 bases, with 5 bases between them. The CDR3 sequence is 11 residues long. The CDR3 coding sequence is TGTGCCAGCACTTTTACAGATACGCAGTATTTT. It is translated as CASTFTDTQYF.

This clonotype was recorded a few times. The CDR3 DNA reads TGTGCCATCAATTCGGACAGGGCCGATGAGCAGTTCTTC. Translation gives CAINSDRADEQFF. The chain joins TRBV10-3 to TRBJ2-1; 8 bases map to TRBD1. The length of the CDR3 is 13 residues. The V gene's germline CDR1 is ENHRY and CDR2 SYGVKD. The J segment lost 8 bases and the V segment lost 7 bases, leaving 7 bases of the junction unmatched.

This clonotype was observed at least ten times. The genes are TRBV6-5 and TRBJ2-3, with D possibly TRBD2 on 7 matching bases. The CDR3 sequence is 15 residues long. Germline assignment: CDR1 MNHEY and CDR2 SVGAGI. V dropped 0 bases and J dropped 6 bases, with 13 bases sitting between them. The CDR3 DNA reads as TGTGCCAGCAGTTACTCGGCGGGGGCACGGGATACGCAGTATTTT. It translates to CASSYSAGARDTQYF.

This clonotype was counted at least ten times. The rearrangement links TRBV7-9 to TRBJ2-5; either TRBD1 or TRBD2 may fit D (5 bases each). Trimming stripped 5 bases from V and 5 bases from J, with 18 bases between. Germline assignment: CDR1 SEHNR and CDR2 FQNEAQ (reference sequence). The CDR3 is 15 amino acids. CDR3 coding DNA: TGTGCCAGCAGCGGGGACCGGGACCGCTTGGAGACCCAGTACTTC. Protein: CASSGDRDRLETQYF.

The sample holds many counts of this clonotype. This chain joins TRBV7-6 and TRBJ1-4, with 9 positions matching TRBD1. The CDR3 runs to 14 residues. Germline CDR1 is SGHVS and CDR2 is FNYEAQ. With 5 bases clipped from V and 8 bases from J, the junction kept 6 bases outside the gene matches. Here the CDR3 DNA reads TGTGCCAGCAGCCCGGGACAGGGTCGCGAAAAACTGTTTTTT. Its translation is CASSPGQGREKLFF.

This clonotype was seen only a few times. The chain carries TRBV18 and TRBJ1-1; D perhaps matches TRBD1 (5 bases). Per germline, CDR1 KGHSH and CDR2 LQKENI. V was cut by 3 bases and J by 3 bases, with 23 bases left in between. CDR3 length: 18 residues. The CDR3 reads CASSPTGTAKAGDTEAFF. CDR3 DNA: TGTGCCAGCTCACCCACCGGGACGGCTAAGGCTGGGGACACTGAAGCTTTCTTT.

This clonotype was counted ten times or more. This chain links TRBV12-3 or TRBV12-4 with TRBJ2-5; TRBD1 agrees at 10 bases. The trim removed 6 bases at V and 3 bases at J, leaving 4 bases unmatched. The CDR3 is 14 residues long. The CDR3 DNA reads TGTGCCAGCAGCCGGGACAGGGGAAAAGAGACCCAGTACTTC. Protein product: CASSRDRGKETQYF.

There are many counts of this clonotype. The chain links TRBV7-3 to TRBJ2-4, with 7 bases that match TRBD1. Germline-derived CDR1 and CDR2 are SGHTA and FQGTGA. This CDR3 region has 15 residues. V shed 1 base and J 4 bases; nucleotides not matched to a gene: 4. DNA for the CDR3: TGTGCCAGCAGCTTAAGTACAGGGGAAAAAAACATTCAGTACTTC. Translation gives CASSLSTGEKNIQYF.

This clonotype was observed at least ten times. The rearrangement links TRBV6-1 to TRBJ1-1; the D is unclear. CDR1 is MNHNS and CDR2 is SASEGT in the germline V gene. The CDR3 is 12 residues long. V gave up 4 bases and J gave up 3 bases, with 6 bases separating them. The chain's CDR3 is CASSGYDTEAFF. The CDR3 coding sequence is TGTGCCAGCAGTGGGTATGACACTGAAGCTTTCTTT.

This clonotype came up many times. The chain employs TRBV19 and TRBJ1-2; a possible D gene is TRBD1 (5 bases). This CDR3 contains 13 residues. Per germline, CDR1 LNHDA and CDR2 SQIVND (reference sequence). Between the trimmed V and J ends, which lost 3 bases and 2 bases, there was a span of 7 bases. The CDR3 spells CASSISGNYGYTF. DNA of the CDR3: TGTGCCAGTAGTATTTCAGGGAACTATGGCTACACCTTC. Drawing the rest from reference TRBV19 and TRBJ1-2, the complete variable domain is DGGITQSPKYLFRKEGQNVTLSCEQNLNHDAMYWYRQDPGQGLRLIYYSQIVNDFQKGDIAEGYSVSREKKESFPLTVTSAQKNPTAFYLCASSISGNYGYTFGSGTRLTVV.

This clonotype occurred many times. The chain couples TRBV2 to TRBJ2-3, with D perhaps TRBD2 (6 bases). This CDR3 contains 14 residues. CDR1 is SNHLY and CDR2 is FYNNEI in the germline V gene. V lost 7 bases, J lost 4 bases, and 15 bases lay in between. The CDR3 spells CASKPGGLPDTQYF. The CDR3 DNA sequence: TGTGCCAGCAAACCCGGGGGTCTGCCAGATACGCAGTATTTT.

This clonotype has ten or more counts. This sequence joins TRBV25-1 and TRBJ2-7; D not resolved. V gave up 3 bases and J gave up 3 bases, with 18 bases separating them. From germline, CDR1 is MGHDK and CDR2 SYGVNS. This CDR3 contains 16 residues. This CDR3 is CASSDPGDGKSYEQYF. CDR3 DNA: TGTGCCAGCAGTGATCCAGGAGACGGAAAAAGCTACGAGCAGTACTTC.

The table lists this clonotype with many counts. This chain joins TRBV6-5 and TRBJ1-6, with D hard to call. Germline V lookup: CDR1 MNHEY, CDR2 SVGAGI. Trimming stripped 6 bases from V and 7 bases from J, with 16 bases between. This CDR3 has 15 amino acids. The CDR3 protein is CASSLRADVNSPLHF. CDR3 sequence (DNA): TGTGCCAGCAGCCTCCGGGCCGACGTAAATTCACCCCTCCACTTT.

The chain has TRBV19 and TRBJ1-1, with 8 bases lining up with TRBD1. CDR1 and CDR2 (germline): LNHDA, SQIVND (reference sequence). Trimming cost V 8 bases and J 3 bases; bases outside gene matches: 8. The CDR3 loop spans 14 amino acids. The CDR3 bases are TGTGCCAGTTCTCCCAGGGGGCCGGACACTGAAGCTTTCTTT. Protein: CASSPRGPDTEAFF. The entire variable domain, with the rest obtained from reference TRBV19 and TRBJ1-1, is as follows: DGGITQSPKYLFRKEGQNVTLSCEQNLNHDAMYWYRQDPGQGLRLIYYSQIVNDFQKGDIAEGYSVSREKKESFPLTVTSAQKNPTAFYLCASSPRGPDTEAFFGQGTRLTVV.

This clonotype has a handful of counts. The V call is TRBV4-1, the J call TRBJ2-4; 9 positions match TRBD2. The V and J ends lost 1 base and 0 bases, in that order; junction bases with no gene match: 4. The CDR3 has 17 amino acids. Germline values: CDR1 MGHRA, CDR2 YSYEKL. The CDR3 DNA sequence: TGCGCCAGCAGCCAAGGACTAGCGGCGATAGCCAAAAACATTCAGTACTTC. This gives the protein CASSQGLAAIAKNIQYF.

This clonotype showed up many times. The chain couples TRBV6-5 to TRBJ1-1, with D unresolved. With 7 bases removed from V and 5 bases from J, the gap between germline ends came to 17 bases. The CDR3 has 14 amino acids. Per germline, CDR1 MNHEY and CDR2 SVGAGI. DNA of the CDR3: TGTGCCAGCACCGAAAATAGGGCGGGGACTGAAGCTTTCTTT. Amino acids: CASTENRAGTEAFF.

This clonotype was counted ten times or more. The J gene is TRBJ2-7, the V gene TRBV5-4; perhaps TRBD2 as D (5 bases). V was shortened by 0 bases and J by 8 bases, with 15 bases between the two germline ends. The length of the CDR3 is 14 residues. From germline, CDR1 is SGHNT and CDR2 YYREEE (reference sequence). The CDR3 spells CASSLASGAVQQYF. CDR3 in DNA: TGTGCCAGCAGCTTGGCCAGCGGAGCGGTCCAGCAGTACTTC.

Many counts were recorded for this clonotype. This CDR3 reads CASSQGASAHYEQYF. The DNA of the CDR3 is TGCGCCAGCAGCCAAGGGGCTAGCGCTCACTACGAGCAGTACTTC. This rearrangement joins TRBV4-3 to TRBJ2-7, with a possible D match to TRBD2 (6 bases). This CDR3 is built from 15 residues. Trimming stripped 1 base from V and 3 bases from J, with 13 bases between. Germline V gene lookup returns CDR1 LGHNA and CDR2 YSLEER.

This clonotype was found many times. The gene calls are TRBV10-1 and TRBJ2-3, with TRBD1 matching over 9 bases. The CDR3 consists of 15 residues. Germline values: CDR1 WNHNN, CDR2 SYGVQD (reference sequence). V shed 5 bases, J shed 6 bases, and the junction held 9 bases outside the gene matches. CDR3 sequence: CASSMGQGGLDTQYF. DNA of the CDR3: TGCGCCAGCAGTATGGGACAGGGAGGTTTGGATACGCAGTATTTT.

This clonotype was recorded at least ten times. This sequence joins TRBV27 and TRBJ1-2, with 10 bases that match TRBD1. J gave up 4 bases and V 7 bases, and 3 bases lay outside the gene matches. This CDR3 has 13 amino acids. Germline CDR1 MNHEY, CDR2 SMNVEV (reference sequence). Written as DNA, the CDR3 is TGTGCCAGCACAAGGACAGGGGGCTATGGCTACACCTTC. It codes for CASTRTGGYGYTF.

This clonotype has a handful of counts. J is TRBJ2-7 and V is TRBV20-1; 7 positions agree with TRBD2. V shed 0 bases, J shed 6 bases, and the junction held 8 bases outside the gene matches. The CDR3 is made up of 14 amino acids. Germline V lookup: CDR1 DFQATT, CDR2 SNEGSKA (reference sequence). This CDR3 reads CSARDMGGDSEQYF. CDR3 nucleotides: TGCAGTGCTAGAGATATGGGGGGGGATAGCGAGCAGTACTTC.

This clonotype was recorded a few times. V gene TRBV19 combines with J gene TRBJ2-7; 9 bases map to TRBD1. This CDR3 is built from 15 residues. V shed 4 bases, J shed 2 bases, and the junction held 6 bases outside the gene matches. The V gene's germline CDR1 is LNHDA and CDR2 SQIVND (reference sequence). This CDR3 reads CASSTGTGFAYEQYF. The CDR3 nucleotides read TGTGCCAGTAGTACCGGGACAGGGTTCGCCTACGAGCAGTACTTC.

This clonotype turned up a few times. The V and J genes are TRBV9 and TRBJ1-4; D not resolved. Germline-derived CDR1 and CDR2 are SGDLS and YYNGEE. This CDR3 spans 15 amino acids. The V end was cut by 0 bases, the J end by 3 bases, with 9 bases between. DNA for the CDR3: TGTGCCAGCAGCGTAGCCGGTGGCTCTAATGAAAAACTGTTTTTT. Its translation is CASSVAGGSNEKLFF.

The rearrangement uses TRBV27 and TRBJ1-3; 8 positions match TRBD1. J gave up 4 bases and V 5 bases, and 4 bases lay outside the gene matches. CDR1 is MNHEY and CDR2 is SMNVEV in the germline V gene (reference sequence). The CDR3 is made up of 14 amino acids. CDR3: CASSNRGFGNTIYF. The DNA for the CDR3 is TGTGCCAGCAGTAACAGGGGGTTCGGAAACACCATATATTTT.

J is TRBJ2-7 and V is TRBV2; 8 nucleotides agree with TRBD1. The CDR3 extends over 14 amino acids. After removal of 8 bases from V and 2 bases from J, the junction contained 8 bases not matched to a gene. Germline CDR1 and CDR2: SNHLY and FYNNEI. CDR3: CASLQGGSPYEQYF. For the CDR3, the DNA is TGTGCCAGCCTACAGGGGGGTTCGCCCTACGAGCAGTACTTC.

J is TRBJ2-1 and V is TRBV13, with a weak D call TRBD2 (5 bases). Trimming stripped 5 bases from V and 9 bases from J, with 20 bases between. CDR1 and CDR2 (germline): PRHDT, FYEKMQ (reference sequence). The CDR3 runs to 15 residues. The CDR3 coding sequence is TGTGCCAGCAGCCCCGAGGGAAGGGCAGTTGGTGAGCAGTTCTTC. Protein sequence: CASSPEGRAVGEQFF.